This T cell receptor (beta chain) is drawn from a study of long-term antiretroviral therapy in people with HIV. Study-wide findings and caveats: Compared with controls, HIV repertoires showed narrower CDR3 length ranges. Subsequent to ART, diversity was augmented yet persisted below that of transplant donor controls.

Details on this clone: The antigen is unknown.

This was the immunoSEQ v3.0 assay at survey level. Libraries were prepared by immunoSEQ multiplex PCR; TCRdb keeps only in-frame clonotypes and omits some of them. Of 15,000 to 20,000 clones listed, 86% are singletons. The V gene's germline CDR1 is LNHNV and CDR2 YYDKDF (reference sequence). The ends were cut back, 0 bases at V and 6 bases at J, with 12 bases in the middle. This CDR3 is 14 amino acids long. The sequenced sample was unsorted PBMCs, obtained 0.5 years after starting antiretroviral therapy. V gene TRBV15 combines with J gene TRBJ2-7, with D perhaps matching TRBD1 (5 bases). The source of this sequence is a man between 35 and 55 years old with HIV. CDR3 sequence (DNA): TGTGCCACCAGCAGAGATAGACAGACTGGCGAGCAGTACTTC. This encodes CATSRDRQTGEQYF.